The 11 T cell receptor beta chains presented below share a single source sample, sequenced in a study of cytomegalovirus exposure and HLA in healthy donors. This PCR relied on a set of 60 Vbeta primers and 13 Jbeta primers. Here immunoSEQ multiplex PCR was the method, and the copy in TCRdb shows in-frame clones only, minus some. The profile shows about 130,000 clones, 75% to 85% of them singletons. Sequences were obtained from PBMCs. These receptor sequences come from a girl aged 2 to 10 in good health and CMV-seronegative.

Remarks on this clone: Germline and junction disagree at one end, which may indicate a read error. This chain links TRBV27 with TRBJ2-1; possibly TRBD1 for D (6 bases). Germline-derived CDR1 and CDR2 are MNHEY and SMNVEV (reference sequence). This CDR3 is built from 12 residues. The CDR3 reads CASSLTGTSLIF. CDR3 DNA sequence: TGTGCCAGCAGTTTAACCGGGACATCGCTGATCTTC.

The chain couples TRBV7-2 to TRBJ1-1, with 9 bases that match TRBD1. V trimming: 5 bases; J trimming: 7 bases; junction bases outside the gene matches: 11. The CDR3 has 15 amino acids. The germline CDR1 and CDR2 sequences are SGHTA and FQGNSA. In DNA form, the CDR3 reads TGTGCCAGCAGCGAATCCGGGACAGGGAGTATTGAAGCTTTCTTT. Its translation: CASSESGTGSIEAFF. Looking up the rest from reference TRBV7-2 and TRBJ1-1 gives the full variable domain: GAGVSQSPSNKVTEKGKDVELRCDPISGHTALYWYRQSLGQGLEFLIYFQGNSAPDKSGLPSDRFSAERTGGSVSTLTIQRTQQEDSAVYLCASSESGTGSIEAFFGQGTRLTVV.

The chain employs TRBV21-1 and TRBJ1-2. TRBV21-1 is termed a pseudogene. The CDR3 runs to 11 residues. The CDR3 DNA reads as TGCCCTCAGCAAAGAGAGGGCGGCTACACCTTC. Protein product: CPQQREGGYTF.

The J gene is TRBJ2-3, the V gene TRBV30; tentatively, D is TRBD2 (6 bases). V lost 3 bases, J lost 2 bases, and 12 bases lay in between. The CDR3 is 14 residues long. Germline loops: CDR1 GTSNPN, CDR2 SVGIG (reference sequence). The chain's CDR3 is CAWRVAVLTDTQYF. The CDR3 region has the DNA TGTGCCTGGAGAGTAGCGGTCCTCACAGATACGCAGTATTTT. Full variable domain (rest looked up from reference TRBV30 and TRBJ2-3): SQTIHQWPATLVQPVGSPLSLECTVEGTSNPNLYWYRQAAGRGLQLLFYSVGIGQISSEVPQNLSASRPQDRQFILSSKKLLLSDSGFYLCAWRVAVLTDTQYFGPGTRLTVL.

The rearrangement uses TRBV5-1 and TRBJ2-3; 14 positions agree with TRBD2. The CDR3 has 15 residues. J was trimmed by 11 bases and V by 3 bases; bases with no gene match: 8. Germline V gene lookup returns CDR1 SGHRS and CDR2 YFSETQ. The CDR3 spells CASSSGLAGESEQYF. CDR3 sequence (DNA): TGCGCCAGCAGCTCGGGACTAGCGGGAGAGAGTGAGCAGTATTTT.

In DNA form, the CDR3 reads TGTGCCAGCAGTGAAACTAGCGGGAGGGGGAATGAGCAGTTCTTC. Translating gives CASSETSGRGNEQFF. The chain couples TRBV6-4 to TRBJ2-1, with TRBD2 matching over 13 bases. The V gene's germline CDR1 is MRHNA and CDR2 SNTAGT. Trimming at V came to 3 bases and at J to 7 bases, leaving 3 bases not matched to a gene. CDR3 length equals 15 residues.

The genes are TRBV28 and TRBJ1-5, with D uncertain. Looked up from germline, CDR1 is MDHEN and CDR2 is SYDVKM. This CDR3 is built from 14 residues. The ends were cut back, 7 bases at V and 3 bases at J, with 13 bases in the middle. CDR3 sequence (DNA): TGTGCCAGCACCAAGACAACCTTCAATCAGCCCCAGCATTTT. It yields the protein CASTKTTFNQPQHF.

This chain joins TRBV29-1 and TRBJ1-2; D is unresolved. The V end lost 3 bases, the J end lost 2 bases, and 13 bases lay between the germline ends. The germline V gene has CDR1 SQVTM and CDR2 ANQGSEA. This CDR3 region has 14 residues. CDR3 nucleotides: TGCAGCGTTGAGGAGGAGCAATTAAACTATGGCTACACCTTC. Translated, it gives CSVEEEQLNYGYTF. The full variable domain, rest sourced from reference TRBV29-1 and TRBJ1-2, is SAVISQKPSRDICQRGTSLTIQCQVDSQVTMMFWYRQQPGQSLTLIATANQGSEATYESGFVIDKFPISRPNLTFSTLTVSNMSPEDSSIYLCSVEEEQLNYGYTFGSGTRLTVV.

V is TRBV5-4 and J is TRBJ1-1; 8 nucleotides line up with TRBD1. Germline V gene data show CDR1 as SGHNT and CDR2 as YYREEE (reference sequence). The CDR3 has 13 residues. V trimming: 5 bases; J trimming: 7 bases; junction bases outside the gene matches: 7. The CDR3 loop is CASSRDRGGEAFF. The CDR3 coding sequence is TGTGCCAGCAGTCGCGACAGGGGAGGTGAAGCTTTCTTT.

This chain links TRBV5-5 with TRBJ1-1, with 7 positions matching TRBD1. V was clipped by 0 bases and J by 3 bases; unmatched bases: 5. Germline V lookup: CDR1 SGHKS, CDR2 YYEKEE (reference sequence). The CDR3 is 15 amino acids. The CDR3 sequence is CASSLETGSDTEAFF. For the CDR3, the DNA is TGTGCCAGCAGCTTGGAGACAGGGTCGGACACTGAAGCTTTCTTT.

This rearrangement joins TRBV19 to TRBJ1-5; D perhaps matches TRBD1 (5 bases). The V gene's germline CDR1 is LNHDA and CDR2 SQIVND (reference sequence). The length of the CDR3 is 14 residues. V lost 3 bases, J lost 6 bases, and 12 bases lay in between. CDR3 region: CASSIFRASQPQHF. CDR3 in DNA: TGTGCCAGTAGTATTTTCAGGGCCTCTCAGCCCCAGCATTTT.